Listed below are T cell receptor beta chains from one sample, sequenced in a study of cytomegalovirus exposure and HLA in healthy donors. The data were produced by immunoSEQ multiplex PCR, yet TCRdb's version contains in-frame clones alone and is incomplete. Altogether about 200,000 clones are present, about three quarters being singletons, with the ten largest covering about 1%. Material for sequencing was PBMCs. The source of these receptors is a woman aged 40 to 50 in good health and CMV-seronegative. Both conserved end residues are part of each CDR3. The order of the fields is J gene, clone size, V gene, CDR3 protein. Some rows mark clone size as missing; the rest say once, few, many or name a class of expanded clone.

J gene: TRBJ1-1; clone size: -; V gene: TRBV19; CDR3 protein: CASSPGTGGLKTEAFF
J gene: TRBJ2-5; clone size: once; V gene: TRBV5-1; CDR3 protein: CASSLTGRGETQYF
J gene: TRBJ2-3; clone size: -; V gene: TRBV7-8; CDR3 protein: CASSPRVGARTNHTDTQYF
J gene: TRBJ1-2; clone size: -; V gene: TRBV7-3; CDR3 protein: CASSAGTGNYGYTF
J gene: TRBJ1-1; clone size: -; V gene: TRBV7-9; CDR3 protein: CASSPMGTHTEAFF
J gene: TRBJ1-2; clone size: few; V gene: TRBV19; CDR3 protein: CASSGPRDRYGYTF
J gene: TRBJ2-1; clone size: -; V gene: TRBV5-4; CDR3 protein: CASSPPLAGHEQFF
J gene: TRBJ2-5; clone size: -; V gene: TRBV7-2; CDR3 protein: CASSLYSGRGGETQYF
J gene: TRBJ1-1; clone size: -; V gene: TRBV4-2; CDR3 protein: CASSPPQGKNTEAFF
J gene: TRBJ1-2; clone size: few; V gene: TRBV6-5; CDR3 protein: CASSYRSGGVYGYTF